One T cell receptor (beta chain) is described in this entry. No antigen is known for it. This sample stems from a study of cytomegalovirus exposure and HLA in healthy donors. The primer mix had 60 Vbeta and 13 Jbeta primers. TCRdb's copy holds only in-frame clones and misses some; the assay was immunoSEQ multiplex PCR. This sample carries approximately 110,000 clones, with 2.2% going to the ten biggest clones. Per germline, CDR1 MGHDK and CDR2 SYGVNS. The junction had 8 bases not matched to a gene; V was cut back by 4 bases and J by 9 bases. The CDR3 runs 15 residues. Despite likely unrecorded immune exposures, the donors were nominally healthy at the time of sampling. Findings and limits, study-wide: Reportedly, cytomegalovirus status was diagnosed with high sensitivity and specificity. TCR beta V- and J-gene trimming was later associated with a missense DCLRE1C variant. Previous analysis showed most TCR beta V segments were productive about 87% or about 30% of the time.

The sequencing input was PBMCs. This TCR was recovered from a man aged 35 to 55 in good health and CMV-seronegative. J is TRBJ2-1 and V is TRBV25-1; 11 bases align to TRBD2. The chain's CDR3 is CASSGLAGPIGEQFF. The CDR3 DNA is TGTGCCAGCAGTGGACTAGCGGGACCGATAGGTGAGCAGTTCTTC.